This T cell receptor beta chain comes out of a study of neurological immune-mediated disorders. This clonotype was observed many times. Antigen: not known. The CDR3 is made up of 11 amino acids. The ends were cut back, 2 bases at V and 5 bases at J, with 3 bases in the middle. CDR1 SGHTA and CDR2 FQGNSA come from the germline V gene. Study results and limitations: The greatest TCR clonal expansion occurred in HTLV-1-associated myelopathy and the least in multiple sclerosis, which fell below healthy controls.

TCRdb re-analysed the 5' RACE reads in MiXCR, keeping a single row per CDR3 protein. The sample shows over 60,000 distinct CDR3 sequences, approximately 5% of them seen only once. Unsorted libraries were derived from 2 million PBMCs stored at -80 C. The rearrangement links TRBV7-2 to TRBJ2-5; no clear D. Sequences were obtained from PBMCs. The sequence was obtained from a woman aged 65 to 85 with multiple sclerosis. This CDR3 reads CASSLLETQYF. For the CDR3, the DNA is TGTGCCAGCAGCTTATTGGAGACCCAGTACTTC.